The source of this T cell receptor beta chain is a study of T and B cells in COVID-19 patients. Study context: COVID-19 patients gave peripheral blood either during active infection or after recovery. The recovered patients had mostly mild to moderate COVID-19 with outpatient management. At median age 34 years, recovered patients were younger than active-infection patients at approximately 70.

Study outcomes and limitations: In COVID-19 patients, T cell receptor beta variable and joining gene use was reportedly strongly skewed.

TRB was amplified from approximately 250-480 ng of blood genomic DNA. This clonotype was picked up a small number of times. Its matching antigen is unknown. Multiplex PCR with BIOMED2 TRB-A/B primer pools amplified TRB rearrangements. TCRdb processed the multiplex PCR reads anew with MiXCR; each CDR3 protein has one entry. This sample has around 23,000 distinct CDR3 sequences, with roughly 27% found just once. Unmatched junction bases numbered 8, after V lost 6 bases and J lost 6 bases. The germline gives CDR1 KGHSH, CDR2 LQKENI. CDR3 size: 14 residues. Material for sequencing was blood. This sequence originates from a human donor who had recovered from COVID-19. This chain links TRBV18 with TRBJ2-7; 10 bases line up with TRBD1. The CDR3 region is CASSPGTGVAEQYF. CDR3 nucleotides: TGTGCCAGCTCCCCCGGGACAGGGGTGGCCGAGCAGTACTTC.